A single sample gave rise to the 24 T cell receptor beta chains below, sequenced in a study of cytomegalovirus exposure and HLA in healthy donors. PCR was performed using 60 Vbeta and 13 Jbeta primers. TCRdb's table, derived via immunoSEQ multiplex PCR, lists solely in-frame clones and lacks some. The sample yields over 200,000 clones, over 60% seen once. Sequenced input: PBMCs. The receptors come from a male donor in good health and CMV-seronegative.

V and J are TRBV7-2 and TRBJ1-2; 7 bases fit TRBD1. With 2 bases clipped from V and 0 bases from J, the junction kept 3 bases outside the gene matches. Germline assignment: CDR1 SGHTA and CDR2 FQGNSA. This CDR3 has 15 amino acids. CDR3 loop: CASSLIGQANYGYTF. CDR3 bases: TGTGCCAGCAGCTTAATCGGACAGGCTAACTATGGCTACACCTTC. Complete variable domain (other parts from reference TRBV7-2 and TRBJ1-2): GAGVSQSPSNKVTEKGKDVELRCDPISGHTALYWYRQSLGQGLEFLIYFQGNSAPDKSGLPSDRFSAERTGGSVSTLTIQRTQQEDSAVYLCASSLIGQANYGYTFGSGTRLTVV.

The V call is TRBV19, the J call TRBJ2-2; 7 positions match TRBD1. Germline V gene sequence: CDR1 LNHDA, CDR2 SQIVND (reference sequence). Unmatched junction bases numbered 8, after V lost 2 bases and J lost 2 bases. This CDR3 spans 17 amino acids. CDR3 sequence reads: CASSILLTGFNTGELFF. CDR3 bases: TGTGCCAGTAGTATACTCTTGACAGGGTTTAACACCGGGGAGCTGTTTTTT.

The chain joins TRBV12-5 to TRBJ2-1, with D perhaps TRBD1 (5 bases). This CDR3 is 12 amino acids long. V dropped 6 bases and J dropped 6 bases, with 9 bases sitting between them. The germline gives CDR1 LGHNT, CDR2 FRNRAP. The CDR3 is CASGPDSNEQFF. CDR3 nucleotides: TGTGCTAGTGGACCCGACAGCAATGAGCAGTTCTTC.

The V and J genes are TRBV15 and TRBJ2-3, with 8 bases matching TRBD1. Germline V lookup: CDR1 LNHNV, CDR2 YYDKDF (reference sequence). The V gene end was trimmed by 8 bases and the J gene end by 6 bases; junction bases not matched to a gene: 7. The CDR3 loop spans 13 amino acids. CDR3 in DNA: TGTGCCACCCGGGACAGGCCTGGGGATACGCAGTATTTT. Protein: CATRDRPGDTQYF.

The CDR3 loop reads CASSPSGTSGRFNNEQFF. CDR3 nucleotide sequence: TGTGCCAGCAGCCCGTCCGGGACTAGCGGGAGGTTTAACAATGAGCAGTTCTTC. The chain combines TRBV7-2 with TRBJ2-1, with 15 bases that match TRBD2. J lost 5 bases, V lost 5 bases, and 10 bases had no gene match. CDR3 size: 18 residues. The germline V gene has CDR1 SGHTA and CDR2 FQGNSA.

CDR3 coding DNA: TGCGCCAGCAGCAAGGACAGGATCACTGAAGCTTTCTTT. It codes for CASSKDRITEAFF. The chain carries TRBV5-1 and TRBJ1-1, with 7 bases matching TRBD1. CDR3 length: 13 residues. CDR1 and CDR2 from the germline V gene are SGHRS and YFSETQ. V was pared by 4 bases and J by 4 bases, with 4 bases of the junction left unmatched.

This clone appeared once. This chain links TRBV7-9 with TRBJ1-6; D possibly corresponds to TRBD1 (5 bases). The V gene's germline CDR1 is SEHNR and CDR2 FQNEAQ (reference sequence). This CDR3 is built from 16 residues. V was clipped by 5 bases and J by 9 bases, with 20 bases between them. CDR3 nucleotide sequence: TGTGCCAGCAGCCCTTGGGAAGGGGAAGTGGGTTCACCCCTCCACTTT. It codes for CASSPWEGEVGSPLHF.

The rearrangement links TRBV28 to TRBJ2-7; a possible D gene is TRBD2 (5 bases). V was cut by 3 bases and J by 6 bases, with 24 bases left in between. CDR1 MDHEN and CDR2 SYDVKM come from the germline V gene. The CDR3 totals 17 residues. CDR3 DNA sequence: TGTGCCAGCAGTTTGAGTCCCTCAATGGGAGAACTCTCCGAGCAGTACTTC. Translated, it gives CASSLSPSMGELSEQYF. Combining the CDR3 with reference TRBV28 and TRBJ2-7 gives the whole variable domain DVKVTQSSRYLVKRTGEKVFLECVQDMDHENMFWYRQDPGLGLRLIYFSYDVKMKEKGDIPEGYSVSREKKERFSLILESASTNQTSMYLCASSLSPSMGELSEQYFGPGTRLTVT.

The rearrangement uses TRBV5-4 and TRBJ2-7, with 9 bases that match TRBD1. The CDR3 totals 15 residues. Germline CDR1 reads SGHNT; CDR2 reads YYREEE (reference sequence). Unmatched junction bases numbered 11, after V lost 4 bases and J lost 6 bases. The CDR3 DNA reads TGTGCCAGCAGCGACCCGGGACAGGGAGGGGGCGAGCAGTACTTC. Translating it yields CASSDPGQGGGEQYF.

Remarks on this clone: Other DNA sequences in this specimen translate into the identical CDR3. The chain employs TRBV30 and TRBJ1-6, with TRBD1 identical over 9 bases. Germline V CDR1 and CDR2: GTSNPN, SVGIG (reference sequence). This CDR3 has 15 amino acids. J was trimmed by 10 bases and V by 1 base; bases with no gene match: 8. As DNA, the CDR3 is TGTGCCTGGAGTGGGGGGGACAGGGCCAGCTCACCCCTCCACTTT. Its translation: CAWSGGDRASSPLHF.

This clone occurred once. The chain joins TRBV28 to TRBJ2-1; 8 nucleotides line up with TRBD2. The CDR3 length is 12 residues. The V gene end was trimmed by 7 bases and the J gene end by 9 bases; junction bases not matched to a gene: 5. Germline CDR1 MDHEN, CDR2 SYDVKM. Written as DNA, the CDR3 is TGTGCCAGCACCCGGACTAGCATTGAGCAGTTCTTC. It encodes CASTRTSIEQFF.

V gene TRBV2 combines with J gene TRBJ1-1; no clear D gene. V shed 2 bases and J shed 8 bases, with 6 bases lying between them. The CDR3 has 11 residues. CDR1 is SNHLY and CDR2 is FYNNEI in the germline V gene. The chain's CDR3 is CASSERHEAFF. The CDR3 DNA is TGTGCCAGCAGTGAACGACACGAAGCTTTCTTT.

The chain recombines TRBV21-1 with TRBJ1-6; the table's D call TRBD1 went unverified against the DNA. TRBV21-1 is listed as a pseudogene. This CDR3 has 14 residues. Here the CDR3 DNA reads TGTGCCAGCACCCCGGGACAGGCCAATTCACCCCTCCACTTT. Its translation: CASTPGQANSPLHF.

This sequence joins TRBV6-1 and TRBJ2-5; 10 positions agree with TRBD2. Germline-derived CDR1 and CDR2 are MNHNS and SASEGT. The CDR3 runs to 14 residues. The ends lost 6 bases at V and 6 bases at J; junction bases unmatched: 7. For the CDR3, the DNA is TGTGCCAGCAGGGGTTTAGCGGGAGGCAAGACCCAGTACTTC. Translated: CASRGLAGGKTQYF.

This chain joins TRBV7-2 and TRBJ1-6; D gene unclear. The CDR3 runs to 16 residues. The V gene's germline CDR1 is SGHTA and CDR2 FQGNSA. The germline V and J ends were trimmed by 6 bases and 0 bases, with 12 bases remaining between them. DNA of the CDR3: TGTGCCAGCAGTCGTAACAGAGCCTCCTATAATTCACCCCTCCACTTT. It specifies CASSRNRASYNSPLHF.

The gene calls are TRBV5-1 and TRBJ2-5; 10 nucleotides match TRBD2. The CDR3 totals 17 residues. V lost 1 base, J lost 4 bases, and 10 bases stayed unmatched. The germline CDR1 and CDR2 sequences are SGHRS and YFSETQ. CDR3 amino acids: CASSLTVGVAGGETQYF. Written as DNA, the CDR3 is TGCGCCAGCAGCTTGACCGTGGGAGTAGCGGGGGGAGAGACCCAGTACTTC.

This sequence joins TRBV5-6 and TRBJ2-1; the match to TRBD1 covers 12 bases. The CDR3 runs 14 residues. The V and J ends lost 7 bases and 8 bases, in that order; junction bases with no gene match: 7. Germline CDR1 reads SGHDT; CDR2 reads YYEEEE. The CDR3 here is CASSPGQGADEQFF. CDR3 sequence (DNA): TGTGCCAGCTCGCCGGGACAGGGGGCGGATGAGCAGTTCTTC.

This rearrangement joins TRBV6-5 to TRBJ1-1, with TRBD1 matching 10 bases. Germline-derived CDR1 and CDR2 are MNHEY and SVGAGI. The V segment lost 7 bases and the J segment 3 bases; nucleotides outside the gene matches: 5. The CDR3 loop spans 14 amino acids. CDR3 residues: CASNPTGGDTEAFF. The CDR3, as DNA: TGTGCCAGCAACCCGACAGGGGGCGACACTGAAGCTTTCTTT.

CDR3 amino acids: CASSPRLAGGPRTDTQYF. The CDR3 DNA reads TGTGCCAGCAGCCCTCGACTAGCGGGAGGGCCGAGGACAGATACGCAGTATTTT. The J gene is TRBJ2-3, the V gene TRBV27; TRBD2 matches at 14 bases. Germline lookup yields CDR1 MNHEY and CDR2 SMNVEV (reference sequence). This CDR3 spans 18 amino acids. J lost 3 bases, V lost 6 bases, and 11 bases had no gene match.

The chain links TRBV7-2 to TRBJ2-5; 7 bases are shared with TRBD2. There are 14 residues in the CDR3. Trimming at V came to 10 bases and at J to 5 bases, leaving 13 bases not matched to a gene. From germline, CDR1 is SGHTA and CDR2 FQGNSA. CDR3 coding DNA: TGTGCCACCAAGGATAGGAGAGCGGGGGAGACCCAGTACTTC. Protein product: CATKDRRAGETQYF. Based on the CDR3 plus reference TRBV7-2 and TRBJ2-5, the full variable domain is GAGVSQSPSNKVTEKGKDVELRCDPISGHTALYWYRQSLGQGLEFLIYFQGNSAPDKSGLPSDRFSAERTGGSVSTLTIQRTQQEDSAVYLCATKDRRAGETQYFGPGTRLLVL.

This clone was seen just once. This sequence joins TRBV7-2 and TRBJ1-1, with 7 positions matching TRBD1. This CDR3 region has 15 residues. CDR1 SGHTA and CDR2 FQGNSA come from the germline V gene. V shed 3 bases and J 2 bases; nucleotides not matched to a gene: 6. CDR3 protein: CASSFRQGGNTEAFF. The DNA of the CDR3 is TGTGCCAGCAGCTTCCGACAGGGAGGTAACACTGAAGCTTTCTTT.

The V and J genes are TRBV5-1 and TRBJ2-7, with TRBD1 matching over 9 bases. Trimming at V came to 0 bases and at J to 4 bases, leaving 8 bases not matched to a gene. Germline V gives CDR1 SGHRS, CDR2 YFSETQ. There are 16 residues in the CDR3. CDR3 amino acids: CASSLGSRTGDYEQYF. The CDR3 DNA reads TGCGCCAGCAGCTTGGGCAGTCGGACAGGGGATTACGAGCAGTACTTC.

The CDR3 protein is CASSVVEQSYGYTF. The CDR3 DNA reads as TGTGCCAGCAGCGTAGTGGAGCAATCCTATGGCTACACCTTC. This rearrangement joins TRBV9 to TRBJ1-2; unclear D gene. V gave up 0 bases and J gave up 4 bases, with 10 bases separating them. Germline assignment: CDR1 SGDLS and CDR2 YYNGEE. CDR3 length: 14 amino acids.

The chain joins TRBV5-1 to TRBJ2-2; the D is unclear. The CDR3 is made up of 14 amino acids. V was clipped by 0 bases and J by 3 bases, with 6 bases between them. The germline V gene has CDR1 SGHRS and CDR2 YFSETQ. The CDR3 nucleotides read TGCGCCAGCAGCTTGGACACAGACACCGGGGAGCTGTTTTTT. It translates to CASSLDTDTGELFF.